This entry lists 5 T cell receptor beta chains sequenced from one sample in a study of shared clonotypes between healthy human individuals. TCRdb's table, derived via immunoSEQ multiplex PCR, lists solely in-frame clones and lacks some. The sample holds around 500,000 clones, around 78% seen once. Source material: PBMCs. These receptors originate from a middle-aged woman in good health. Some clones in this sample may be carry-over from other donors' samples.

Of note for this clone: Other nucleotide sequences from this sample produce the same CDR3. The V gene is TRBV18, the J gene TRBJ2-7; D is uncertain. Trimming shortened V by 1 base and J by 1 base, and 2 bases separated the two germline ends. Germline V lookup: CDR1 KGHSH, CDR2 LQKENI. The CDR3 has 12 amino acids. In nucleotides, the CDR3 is TGTGCCAGCTCACCACAATCCTACGAGCAGTACTTC. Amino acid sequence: CASSPQSYEQYF.

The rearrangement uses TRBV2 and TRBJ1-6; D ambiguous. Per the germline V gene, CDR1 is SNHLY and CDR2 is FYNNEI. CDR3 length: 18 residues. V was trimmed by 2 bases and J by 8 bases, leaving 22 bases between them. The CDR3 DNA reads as TGTGCCAGCAGTGAAAGTAATCGGTCGGGATGGGATGATTCACCCCTCCACTTT. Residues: CASSESNRSGWDDSPLHF.

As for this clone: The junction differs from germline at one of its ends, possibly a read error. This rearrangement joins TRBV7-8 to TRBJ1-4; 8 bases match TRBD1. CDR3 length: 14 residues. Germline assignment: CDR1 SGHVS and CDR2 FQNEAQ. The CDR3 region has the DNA TGTGCCAGCAGTTTAGACAGGGGAGGAGAAAAACTGTTTTTT. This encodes CASSLDRGGEKLFF.

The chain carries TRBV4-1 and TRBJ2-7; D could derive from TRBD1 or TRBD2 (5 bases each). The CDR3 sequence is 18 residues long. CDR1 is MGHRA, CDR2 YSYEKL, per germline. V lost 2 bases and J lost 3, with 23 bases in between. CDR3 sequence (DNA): TGCGCCAGCAGCCAAATGGGGATCCAACCGGGACCGCACTACGAGCAGTACTTC. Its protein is CASSQMGIQPGPHYEQYF.

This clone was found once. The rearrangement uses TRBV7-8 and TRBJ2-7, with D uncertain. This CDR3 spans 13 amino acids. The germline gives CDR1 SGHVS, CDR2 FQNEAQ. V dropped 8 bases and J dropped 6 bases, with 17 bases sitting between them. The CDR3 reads CASSIPPSVEQYF. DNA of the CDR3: TGTGCCAGCTCCATACCCCCTAGTGTCGAGCAGTACTTC.